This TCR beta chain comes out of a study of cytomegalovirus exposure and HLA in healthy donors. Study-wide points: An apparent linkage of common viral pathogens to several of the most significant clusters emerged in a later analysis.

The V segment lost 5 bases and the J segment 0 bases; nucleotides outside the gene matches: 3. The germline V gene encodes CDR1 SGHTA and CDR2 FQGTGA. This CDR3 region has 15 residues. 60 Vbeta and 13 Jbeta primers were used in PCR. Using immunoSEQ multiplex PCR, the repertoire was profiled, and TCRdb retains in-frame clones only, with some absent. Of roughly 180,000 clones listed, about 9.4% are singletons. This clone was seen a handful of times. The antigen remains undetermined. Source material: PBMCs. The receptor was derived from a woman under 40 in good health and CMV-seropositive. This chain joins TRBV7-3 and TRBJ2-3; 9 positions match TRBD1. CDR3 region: CASSPQGASTDTQYF. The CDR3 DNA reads TGTGCCAGCAGCCCACAGGGGGCGAGCACAGATACGCAGTATTTT.